Sequencing of this T cell receptor (beta chain) was carried out in a study of siplizumab effects on memory and regulatory T cells. Study-wide points: With siplizumab, mappable alloreactive CD4+ clones averaged 68.8% Treg-derived, versus more than 25% in controls.

The CDR3 is made up of 17 amino acids. Looked up from germline, CDR1 is SGHNT and CDR2 is YYREEE (reference sequence). Deletions cut 1 base from V and 0 bases from J, with 15 bases between. Some clones are missing from TCRdb's copy, which holds only in-frame ones; the method was immunoSEQ multiplex PCR. The sample gives about 100,000 clones, more than 85% of which show up once; just over 2.5% is in the top ten. Concerning this clone itself: The antigen is undetermined.

Source material: CD4+ T cells sorted from blood. This clonotype was obtained from a human donor in good health. Some clones in this sample may be carry-over from other donors' samples. The chain joins TRBV5-4 to TRBJ2-3; TRBD2 might be the D (6 bases). CDR3 region: CASSLLITAGSTDTQYF. As DNA, the CDR3 is TGTGCCAGCAGCTTGTTAATCACGGCGGGAAGCACAGATACGCAGTATTTT.